The rows below give T cell receptor beta chains drawn from one sample of a study of T cell responses to AZD1222 COVID-19 vaccine. Using immunoSEQ multiplex PCR, the repertoire was profiled, and TCRdb retains in-frame clones only, with some absent. The repertoire holds around 70,000 clones, 87% seen once, with under 1.5% in the top ten. The sample was peripheral blood, taken 28 days after the second AZD1222 dose. The receptors here all came from an adult who received the AZD1222 COVID-19 vaccine. Each CDR3 is given with its conserved first and last residue. The D gene is left open where the match is weak. Rows give clone size only sometimes, using once, few, many, or a class for an expanded clone.

d_gene: TRBD2; abundance: .; v_gene: TRBV5-1; j_gene: TRBJ2-1; CDR3nt: TGCGCCAGCAGCAGGGGGAGCGGGAGTTATGGGAATGAGCAGTTCTTC; CDR3aa: CASSRGSGSYGNEQFF
d_gene: TRBD1; abundance: .; v_gene: TRBV3-1/TRBV3-2; j_gene: TRBJ1-1; CDR3nt: TGTGCCAGCAGCCCAAAACCCGACAGGGGAAAGTTCACTGAAGCTTTCTTT; CDR3aa: CASSPKPDRGKFTEAFF
d_gene: .; abundance: .; v_gene: TRBV5-4; j_gene: TRBJ2-7; CDR3nt: TGTGCCAGCAGCTTGCACGGTCCGGTCAGCTCCTACGAGCAGTACTTC; CDR3aa: CASSLHGPVSSYEQYF
d_gene: .; abundance: .; v_gene: TRBV6-5; j_gene: TRBJ1-2; CDR3nt: TGTGCCAGCAGTTACGCCCCGACCTATGGCTACACCTTC; CDR3aa: CASSYAPTYGYTF
d_gene: .; abundance: .; v_gene: TRBV25-1; j_gene: TRBJ1-5; CDR3nt: TGTGCCAGCAGTGCCGGAGAGGTGAGCAATCAGCCCCAGCATTTT; CDR3aa: CASSAGEVSNQPQHF
d_gene: TRBD1; abundance: .; v_gene: TRBV12-3/TRBV12-4; j_gene: TRBJ1-2; CDR3nt: TGTGCCAGCAGTCCCCGACAGGGGAATGGCTACACCTTC; CDR3aa: CASSPRQGNGYTF
d_gene: .; abundance: .; v_gene: TRBV6-6; j_gene: TRBJ1-3; CDR3nt: TGTGCCAGCGGCGGGGATTTGACTCTTGGAAACACCATATATTTT; CDR3aa: CASGGDLTLGNTIYF
d_gene: .; abundance: once; v_gene: TRBV4-1; j_gene: TRBJ2-5; CDR3nt: TGCGCCAGCAGCCCACCTAGTAGGACCCAGTACTTC; CDR3aa: CASSPPSRTQYF
d_gene: .; abundance: .; v_gene: TRBV27; j_gene: TRBJ2-1; CDR3nt: TGTGCCAGCAGCCTCTCGTTGAACAATGAGCAGTTCTTC; CDR3aa: CASSLSLNNEQFF
d_gene: TRBD1; abundance: .; v_gene: TRBV6-5; j_gene: TRBJ2-5; CDR3nt: TGTGCCACCCGGACAGGGGGCGCGTCTAAGACCCAGTACTTC; CDR3aa: CATRTGGASKTQYF
d_gene: TRBD2; abundance: once; v_gene: TRBV5-8; j_gene: TRBJ2-2; CDR3nt: TGTGCCAGCAGCAAGGCGGGGACTAGCGCCGCGAACACCGGGGAGCTGTTTTTT; CDR3aa: CASSKAGTSAANTGELFF
d_gene: TRBD1; abundance: .; v_gene: TRBV12-3/TRBV12-4; j_gene: TRBJ1-3; CDR3nt: TGTGCCAGCAGCCAACTGCGACAGGGGTTT; CDR3aa: CASSQLRQGF
d_gene: TRBD1; abundance: .; v_gene: TRBV4-3; j_gene: TRBJ1-2; CDR3nt: TGCGCCAGCAGCCAACCCGGGACAGGGGGGGCTGAGGGCTACACCTTC; CDR3aa: CASSQPGTGGAEGYTF
d_gene: TRBD1; abundance: .; v_gene: TRBV5-8; j_gene: TRBJ1-2; CDR3nt: TGTGCCAGCAGATTGACAGGGATGCAAGGCTACACCTTC; CDR3aa: CASRLTGMQGYTF
d_gene: .; abundance: .; v_gene: TRBV19; j_gene: TRBJ1-6; CDR3nt: TGTGCCAGTAGTATAGATCTGAGGGGGGCCAATTCACCCCTCCACTTT; CDR3aa: CASSIDLRGANSPLHF
d_gene: TRBD2; abundance: .; v_gene: TRBV5-4; j_gene: TRBJ2-1; CDR3nt: TGTGCCAGCAGCTCCTCCCCCGCGGGAGTGGACAATGAGCAGTTCTTC; CDR3aa: CASSSSPAGVDNEQFF
d_gene: TRBD2; abundance: .; v_gene: TRBV4-2; j_gene: TRBJ2-3; CDR3nt: TGTGCCAGCAGCCAAGGCGGGACTAGCGGGAGGGCCAGCACAGATACGCAGTATTTT; CDR3aa: CASSQGGTSGRASTDTQYF
d_gene: TRBD1; abundance: .; v_gene: TRBV6-4; j_gene: TRBJ2-3; CDR3nt: TGTGCCAGTCCGGAGGGACAGGGCACAGATACGCAGTATTTT; CDR3aa: CASPEGQGTDTQYF
d_gene: .; abundance: .; v_gene: TRBV18; j_gene: TRBJ2-2; CDR3nt: TGTGCCAGCTCACCGGAGAACACCGGGGAGCTGTTTTTT; CDR3aa: CASSPENTGELFF
d_gene: .; abundance: once; v_gene: TRBV5-1; j_gene: TRBJ2-1; CDR3nt: TGCGCCAGCAGCTTGGATCTCCCGGCCACCGATGAGCAGTTCTTC; CDR3aa: CASSLDLPATDEQFF
d_gene: .; abundance: .; v_gene: TRBV3-1/TRBV3-2; j_gene: TRBJ1-4; CDR3nt: TGTGCCAGCAGCCAAGTATCGGGGGCAACTAATGAAAAACTGTTTTTT; CDR3aa: CASSQVSGATNEKLFF
d_gene: .; abundance: .; v_gene: TRBV6-4; j_gene: TRBJ2-1; CDR3nt: TGTGCCAGCAGTGACGGGAGCGTCTCCTACAATGAGCAGTTCTTC; CDR3aa: CASSDGSVSYNEQFF
d_gene: TRBD1; abundance: .; v_gene: TRBV5-1; j_gene: TRBJ2-1; CDR3nt: TGCGCCTCAGGGGGGACAGGGGATCTCGATGAGCAGTTCTTC; CDR3aa: CASGGTGDLDEQFF
d_gene: TRBD2; abundance: .; v_gene: TRBV5-1; j_gene: TRBJ2-3; CDR3nt: TGCGCCAGCAGCCTGCCGGGACTAGCTACGGATACGCAGTATTTT; CDR3aa: CASSLPGLATDTQYF
d_gene: .; abundance: .; v_gene: TRBV7-7; j_gene: TRBJ2-1; CDR3nt: TGTGCTAGCAGCTTAGACACCGGTAATGAGCAGTTCTTC; CDR3aa: CASSLDTGNEQFF
d_gene: TRBD1; abundance: .; v_gene: TRBV2; j_gene: TRBJ1-5; CDR3nt: TGTGCCAGCAGAACAGGGGACCATCAGCCCCAGCATTTT; CDR3aa: CASRTGDHQPQHF
d_gene: .; abundance: .; v_gene: TRBV19; j_gene: TRBJ1-2; CDR3nt: TGTGCCAGTAGTCCGGACACCAACTATGGCTACACCTTC; CDR3aa: CASSPDTNYGYTF
d_gene: .; abundance: few; v_gene: TRBV30; j_gene: TRBJ2-6; CDR3nt: TGTGCCTGGACCGCTTTTGGGGCCAACGTCCTGACTTTC; CDR3aa: CAWTAFGANVLTF
d_gene: .; abundance: .; v_gene: TRBV19; j_gene: TRBJ2-1; CDR3nt: TGTGCCAGTAATGGGGGATCCTACAATGAGCAGTTCTTC; CDR3aa: CASNGGSYNEQFF
d_gene: .; abundance: .; v_gene: TRBV3-1/TRBV3-2; j_gene: TRBJ2-5; CDR3nt: TGTGCCAGCAGCCGAGGACCCCAAGACCAAGAGACCCAGTACTTC; CDR3aa: CASSRGPQDQETQYF
d_gene: .; abundance: .; v_gene: TRBV19; j_gene: TRBJ1-2; CDR3nt: TGTGCCAGTAGTTTCATCGACCCCGGACGGGAGGGGTATGGCTACACCTTC; CDR3aa: CASSFIDPGREGYGYTF
d_gene: TRBD2; abundance: .; v_gene: TRBV29-1; j_gene: TRBJ2-3; CDR3nt: TGCAGCGTTGTTCCTAGCGGGAGCACAGATACGCAGTATTTT; CDR3aa: CSVVPSGSTDTQYF
d_gene: .; abundance: .; v_gene: TRBV15; j_gene: TRBJ2-1; CDR3nt: TGTGCCACCAGCAGAGATCTAACCCCGGGCAATGAGCAGTTCTTC; CDR3aa: CATSRDLTPGNEQFF
d_gene: TRBD1; abundance: .; v_gene: TRBV18; j_gene: TRBJ1-5; CDR3nt: TGTGCCAGCTCACCGCCCGGGACAGGAGACCAGCCCCAGCATTTT; CDR3aa: CASSPPGTGDQPQHF
d_gene: .; abundance: few; v_gene: TRBV7-9; j_gene: TRBJ2-7; CDR3nt: TGTGCCAGCAGCTTAGGAGGGGCCGGATACTACGAGCAGTACTTC; CDR3aa: CASSLGGAGYYEQYF
d_gene: .; abundance: .; v_gene: TRBV7-3; j_gene: TRBJ1-1; CDR3nt: TGTGCCAGCAGCTTAGGGGGTACGAACACTGAAGCTTTCTTT; CDR3aa: CASSLGGTNTEAFF
d_gene: TRBD2; abundance: .; v_gene: TRBV2; j_gene: TRBJ2-3; CDR3nt: TGTGCCAGCACCTTGGGACTAGCGGGGGGTAATACGCAGTATTTT; CDR3aa: CASTLGLAGGNTQYF
d_gene: .; abundance: .; v_gene: TRBV7-3; j_gene: TRBJ2-6; CDR3nt: TGTGCCAGCAGCACGGGGAATGGGGCCAACGTCCTGACTTTC; CDR3aa: CASSTGNGANVLTF
d_gene: .; abundance: .; v_gene: TRBV3-1/TRBV3-2; j_gene: TRBJ1-1; CDR3nt: TGTGCCAGCAGCCAAGATCCAGGACTCAAGAACACTGAAGCTTTCTTT; CDR3aa: CASSQDPGLKNTEAFF
d_gene: TRBD1; abundance: .; v_gene: TRBV18; j_gene: TRBJ2-7; CDR3nt: TGTGCCAGCTCACTAACGGGACAGGGGGCTTACGAGCAGTACTTC; CDR3aa: CASSLTGQGAYEQYF
d_gene: .; abundance: .; v_gene: TRBV10-1; j_gene: TRBJ1-1; CDR3nt: TGCGCCAGCAGTGAGAAGGCCGGATTGAACACTGAAGCTTTCTTT; CDR3aa: CASSEKAGLNTEAFF
d_gene: TRBD1; abundance: once; v_gene: TRBV12-3/TRBV12-4; j_gene: TRBJ2-7; CDR3nt: TGTGCCAGCAGTCTAAGATGGGACAGCGAGCAGTACTTC; CDR3aa: CASSLRWDSEQYF
d_gene: .; abundance: .; v_gene: TRBV9; j_gene: TRBJ1-1; CDR3nt: TGTGCCAGCAGCCCAGAGACACCGTCGTTCATGAACACTGAAGCTTTCTTT; CDR3aa: CASSPETPSFMNTEAFF
d_gene: .; abundance: .; v_gene: TRBV15; j_gene: TRBJ1-5; CDR3nt: TGTGCCACCAGCAGAGATGGGGGTCAGCCCCAGCATTTT; CDR3aa: CATSRDGGQPQHF
d_gene: .; abundance: .; v_gene: TRBV4-2; j_gene: TRBJ2-7; CDR3nt: TGTGCCAGCAGCCAGGGGGACGGCGCCTACGAGCAGTACTTC; CDR3aa: CASSQGDGAYEQYF
d_gene: .; abundance: .; v_gene: TRBV5-1; j_gene: TRBJ1-1; CDR3nt: TGCGCCAGCAGCCGGGGTATGAGCACTGAAGCTTTCTTT; CDR3aa: CASSRGMSTEAFF